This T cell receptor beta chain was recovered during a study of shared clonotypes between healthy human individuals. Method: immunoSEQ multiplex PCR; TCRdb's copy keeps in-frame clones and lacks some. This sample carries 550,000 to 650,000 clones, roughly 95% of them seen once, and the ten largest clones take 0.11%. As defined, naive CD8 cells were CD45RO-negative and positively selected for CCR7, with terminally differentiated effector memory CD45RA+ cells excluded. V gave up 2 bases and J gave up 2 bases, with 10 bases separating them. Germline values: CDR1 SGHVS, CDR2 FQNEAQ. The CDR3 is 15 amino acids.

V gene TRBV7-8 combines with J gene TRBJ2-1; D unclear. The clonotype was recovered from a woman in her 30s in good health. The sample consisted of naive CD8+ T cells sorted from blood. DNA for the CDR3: TGTGCCAGCAGCTTAAGTCTCGGACCCTACAATGAGCAGTTCTTC. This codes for CASSLSLGPYNEQFF.